Presented here are 20 T cell receptor beta chains from one specimen sequenced in a study of blood T cells in healthy people across ages. Combining a sample-barcoded 5' primer with a J-beta primer mix, a second PCR ran for roughly 6 to 12 cycles. TCRdb redid the calling of the 5' RACE reads with MiXCR, one entry per CDR3 protein. The sample carries roughly 1,700,000 distinct CDR3 sequences, approximately 30% recorded once. The sequenced material came from blood. The receptors derive from a woman aged 25-40 years in good health.

CDR3 DNA: TGTGCCATCAGTGAGTTACTAGGGAACACTGAAGCTTTCTTT. This encodes CAISELLGNTEAFF. This rearrangement joins TRBV10-3 to TRBJ1-1; D uncertain. Germline V gene data show CDR1 as ENHRY and CDR2 as SYGVKD. The CDR3 extends over 14 amino acids. Trimming took off 1 base at V and 1 base at J, with 7 bases between the two ends.

This clonotype was seen more than once but under ten times. CDR3 nucleotides: TGTGCCACCAGTTCCACAGGGGCTCGTGGTGGCTACACCTTC. This encodes CATSSTGARGGYTF. The chain carries TRBV24-1 and TRBJ1-2, with 7 bases lining up with TRBD1. V trimming: 6 bases; J trimming: 7 bases; junction bases outside the gene matches: 10. Germline values: CDR1 KGHDR, CDR2 SFDVKD. The length of the CDR3 is 14 residues.

This clonotype showed up many times. The genes are TRBV4-3 and TRBJ2-7, with D uncertain. Germline lookup yields CDR1 LGHNA and CDR2 YSLEER. The ends were cut back, 0 bases at V and 5 bases at J, with 8 bases in the middle. The CDR3 totals 13 residues. The CDR3 reads CASSQETIHEQYF. DNA for the CDR3: TGCGCCAGCAGCCAAGAGACAATCCACGAGCAGTACTTC.

This chain joins TRBV11-1 and TRBJ2-7, with 7 positions matching TRBD2. V was clipped by 6 bases and J by 6 bases; unmatched bases: 11. The CDR3 length is 14 residues. Per germline, CDR1 SGHAT and CDR2 FQDESV (reference sequence). CDR3 region: CASSSSGLVSEQYF. CDR3 DNA: TGTGCCAGCAGTTCGTCCGGACTAGTGAGCGAGCAGTACTTC.

This clonotype showed up just a few times. V gene TRBV28 combines with J gene TRBJ1-1; D unresolved. This CDR3 has 16 amino acids. Germline V gene data show CDR1 as MDHEN and CDR2 as SYDVKM. Trimming took off 6 bases at V and 0 bases at J, with 17 bases between the two ends. CDR3 nucleotides: TGTGCCAGCAGACCTCGCTTTAGGGCAATGAACACTGAAGCTTTCTTT. Protein: CASRPRFRAMNTEAFF.

This sequence joins TRBV20-1 and TRBJ1-2; 11 bases fit TRBD1. Germline CDR1 and CDR2: DFQATT and SNEGSKA (reference sequence). V shed 5 bases and J 8 bases; nucleotides not matched to a gene: 10. This CDR3 is 14 amino acids long. The CDR3 region is CSAPGTGGLRGYTF. The CDR3 DNA sequence: TGCAGTGCTCCCGGGACAGGGGGATTGCGCGGCTACACCTTC.

This sequence joins TRBV7-2 and TRBJ2-1; a possible D gene is TRBD2 (5 bases). V lost 8 bases and J lost 14, with 25 bases in between. The germline V gene encodes CDR1 SGHTA and CDR2 FQGNSA. The CDR3 is made up of 14 amino acids. CDR3 sequence (DNA): TGTGCCAGCCAGTGGACTCCCGTAGGGTTTGAAGAGTTCTTC. It encodes CASQWTPVGFEEFF.

This clonotype has a handful of counts. V and J are TRBV7-9 and TRBJ1-4; 12 bases line up with TRBD1. This CDR3 has 14 amino acids. The germline V gene encodes CDR1 SEHNR and CDR2 FQNEAQ (reference sequence). The V and J ends lost 5 bases and 8 bases, in that order; junction bases with no gene match: 3. The CDR3 DNA sequence: TGTGCCAGCAGCCGGGACAGGGGGCAAGAAAAACTGTTTTTT. Encoded protein: CASSRDRGQEKLFF. The whole variable domain, remainder taken from reference TRBV7-9 and TRBJ1-4, is DTGVSQNPRHKITKRGQNVTFRCDPISEHNRLYWYRQTLGQGPEFLTYFQNEAQLEKSRLLSDRFSAERPKGSFSTLEIQRTEQGDSAMYLCASSRDRGQEKLFFGSGTQLSVL.

The CDR3 loop is CASSLRRGTGNTIYF. The CDR3 DNA reads TGTGCCAGCAGTTTACGCCGGGGTACGGGAAACACCATATATTTT. The chain carries TRBV12-3 or TRBV12-4 and TRBJ1-3, with D uncertain. The CDR3 spans 15 residues. V gave up 2 bases and J gave up 4 bases, with 12 bases separating them.

V usage is TRBV19 and J usage is TRBJ1-2; D uncertain. The V gene lost 7 bases and the J gene lost 2 bases, with 20 bases spanning the gap. This CDR3 region has 16 residues. Germline assignment: CDR1 LNHDA and CDR2 SQIVND (reference sequence). CDR3 amino acids: CASTRPVGSPNYGYTF. CDR3 bases: TGTGCCAGTACCCGACCGGTAGGGTCACCCAACTATGGCTACACCTTC.

At least ten counts were recorded for this clonotype. The chain combines TRBV6-5 with TRBJ2-7; no clear D. Germline loops: CDR1 MNHEY, CDR2 SVGAGI. Trimming pared 0 bases from V and 0 bases from J, leaving 12 bases between. The CDR3 is 16 amino acids. In DNA, the CDR3 is TGTGCCAGCAGTTACTCGGTTACCGGGTCCTCCTACGAGCAGTACTTC. Translation: CASSYSVTGSSYEQYF.

Of note for this clonotype: The junction departs from the called germline gene at one end, perhaps through a read error. V is TRBV5-1 and J is TRBJ2-5, with 9 nucleotides matching TRBD2. The germline gives CDR1 SGHRS, CDR2 YFSETQ. There are 15 residues in the CDR3. The CDR3 protein is CASRGASGAQGTQYF. In DNA form, the CDR3 reads TGCGCCAGCCGTGGCGCTAGCGGGGCCCAAGGGACCCAGTACTTC.

The genes are TRBV7-3 and TRBJ2-1; no firm D call. Germline V gene data show CDR1 as SGHTA and CDR2 as FQGTGA. Deletions cut 3 bases from V and 8 bases from J, with 11 bases between. The CDR3 loop spans 13 amino acids. This chain's CDR3 is CASSFFREDEQFF. CDR3 sequence (DNA): TGTGCCAGCAGCTTCTTTCGTGAGGATGAGCAGTTCTTC.

CDR3 sequence: CASSVDGGGSDTQYF. The CDR3 coding sequence is TGTGCCAGCAGCGTAGATGGGGGGGGGTCAGATACGCAGTATTTT. This chain joins TRBV9 and TRBJ2-3, with 7 bases matching TRBD2. The junction had 5 bases not matched to a gene; V was cut back by 0 bases and J by 4 bases. The V gene's germline CDR1 is SGDLS and CDR2 YYNGEE. The CDR3 totals 15 residues. The variable domain in full, with the rest retrieved from reference TRBV9 and TRBJ2-3, is DSGVTQTPKHLITATGQRVTLRCSPRSGDLSVYWYQQSLDQGLQFLIQYYNGEERAKGNILERFSAQQFPDLHSELNLSSLELGDSALYFCASSVDGGGSDTQYFGPGTRLTVL.

This clonotype was observed many times. The genes are TRBV28 and TRBJ2-5, with 12 bases identical to TRBD2. CDR3 length: 15 residues. Per germline, CDR1 MDHEN and CDR2 SYDVKM. V shed 6 bases and J 2 bases; nucleotides not matched to a gene: 4. The DNA of the CDR3 is TGTGCCAGCAGCCTGACTAGCGGGGGACAAGAGACCCAGTACTTC. Translation gives CASSLTSGGQETQYF.

This clonotype was seen many times. This chain joins TRBV6-5 and TRBJ1-5, with 10 positions matching TRBD1. This CDR3 is built from 16 residues. Germline assignment: CDR1 MNHEY and CDR2 SVGAGI. V was pared by 6 bases and J by 2 bases, with 7 bases of the junction left unmatched. The CDR3 protein is CASRPGDRGGNQPQHF. For the CDR3, the DNA is TGTGCCAGCAGGCCCGGGGACAGGGGTGGCAATCAGCCCCAGCATTTT.

As to this clonotype: An end of the junction does not agree with germline; a read error may underlie this. J is TRBJ1-4 and V is TRBV20-1; TRBD1 agrees at 7 bases. The CDR3 covers 14 residues. CDR1 DFQATT and CDR2 SNEGSKA come from the germline V gene (reference sequence). The CDR3 coding sequence is TGCAGTGCTAGAGTCAGGGGGAGGGGTGAAAAACGGTTTTTT. Translated, it gives CSARVRGRGEKRFF.

The V and J genes are TRBV9 and TRBJ2-5, with a tentative D call TRBD1 (6 bases). The CDR3 runs 16 residues. Germline V gives CDR1 SGDLS, CDR2 YYNGEE. V was clipped by 4 bases and J by 11 bases, with 27 bases between them. CDR3: CASSNRGGLASNEQYF. CDR3 in DNA: TGTGCCAGCAGCAATCGAGGGGGTTTAGCCAGCAATGAGCAGTACTTC.

This clonotype was recorded once. The V call is TRBV7-9, the J call TRBJ1-3, with D possibly TRBD1 on 6 matching bases. The germline V and J ends were trimmed by 1 base and 5 bases, with 12 bases remaining between them. Germline CDR1 SEHNR, CDR2 FQNEAQ (reference sequence). The CDR3 runs to 15 residues. The CDR3: CASSLGAGARNTIYF. The CDR3 bases are TGTGCCAGCAGCTTAGGAGCGGGGGCGAGAAACACCATATATTTT.

The rearrangement links TRBV5-5 to TRBJ2-7; 7 bases line up with TRBD2. Trimming took 0 bases from V and 2 from J; bases not matched to a gene: 5. In germline, CDR1 is SGHKS, CDR2 YYEKEE (reference sequence). This CDR3 is 15 amino acids long. Here the CDR3 reads CASSLGLASTYEQYF. The CDR3 region has the DNA TGTGCCAGCAGCTTGGGACTAGCATCGACCTACGAGCAGTACTTC.